The rows below give T cell receptor beta chains drawn from one sample of a study of T cell repertoires in cytomegalovirus infection. TCRdb ran MiXCR on the reads and lists one entry per CDR3 protein. This sample carries 400,000 or so distinct CDR3 sequences, approximately 18% of them seen once, and the ten largest clones take 7.5% to 9.5%. Sequenced sample: PBMCs. The receptors stem from a human donor in good health (CMV status not recorded). Some clones in this sample may be carry-over from other donors' samples. Both conserved end residues are part of each CDR3. D genes are given only for firm matches. Expanded clones get a size class; other rows say once, few or many, or leave the size out.

v_gene	d_gene	abundance	j_gene	CDR3nt	CDR3aa
TRBV4-1	NA	many	TRBJ2-1	TGCGCCAGCAGCCAACGATCGGGGATAAGCTCCTACAATGAGCAGTTCTTC	CASSQRSGISSYNEQFF
TRBV12-3/TRBV12-4	NA	many	TRBJ2-5	TGTGCCAGCAGTTTAGCTCATCTAGCGTTCCAAGAGACCCAGTACTTC	CASSLAHLAFQETQYF
TRBV7-9	NA	NA	TRBJ1-5	TGTGCCAGCGGGGGGGCCTCGGGTCAGCCCCAGCATTTT	CASGGASGQPQHF
TRBV6-6	NA	NA	TRBJ1-6	TGTGCCAGCAACCTAGGGTCCTATAATTCACCCCTCCACTTT	CASNLGSYNSPLHF
TRBV6-2/TRBV6-3	NA	few	TRBJ2-2	TGTGCCAGCAGCCAAACGGTGGGAGTTGTCACCGGGGAGCTGTTTTTT	CASSQTVGVVTGELFF
TRBV7-8	TRBD2	NA	TRBJ2-1	TGTGCCAGCAGCCCAGGGGATGGACTAGCGGTTGACGATGAGCAGTTCTTC	CASSPGDGLAVDDEQFF
TRBV18	TRBD2	many	TRBJ2-1	TGTGCCAGCTCACCAACTAGCGGGGGGTCTGGAAATGAGCAGTTCTTC	CASSPTSGGSGNEQFF
TRBV6-2/TRBV6-3	NA	NA	TRBJ2-7	TGTGCCAGCAGTTACCCCCAGGACGAGCAGTACTTC	CASSYPQDEQYF
TRBV7-9	NA	many	TRBJ1-2	TGTGCCAGCAGCTTGGCTACTAACTATGGCTACACCTTC	CASSLATNYGYTF
TRBV14	NA	few	TRBJ2-2	TGTGCCAGCAGCCAAGATAGGCTATTCGGGGAGCTGTTTTTT	CASSQDRLFGELFF
TRBV7-7	TRBD2	few	TRBJ2-3	TGTGCCAGCAGCCCCTTAAGATCATCGGGAGGGCTGATGATCACAGATACGCAGTATTTT	CASSPLRSSGGLMITDTQYF
TRBV5-1	NA	NA	TRBJ1-5	TGCGCCAGCAGCTTGGGGCCAGACAGAGACAATCAGCCCCAGCATTTT	CASSLGPDRDNQPQHF
TRBV11-2	NA	few	TRBJ1-5	TGTGCCAGCAGCTCGAGAGCGGGTATCGGTCAGCCCCAGCATTTT	CASSSRAGIGQPQHF
TRBV12-5	NA	few	TRBJ1-1	TGTGCTAGTGGACTACAGGGACGGGGGCACACTGAAGCTTTCTTT	CASGLQGRGHTEAFF
TRBV19	TRBD1	few	TRBJ1-4	TGTGCCAGTACCCCACGACAGGGTGGCGAAAAACTGTTTTTT	CASTPRQGGEKLFF
TRBV11-2	TRBD1	many	TRBJ1-1	TGTGCCAGCAGCTTAATCGAGGGGGCCGAAGCTTTCTTT	CASSLIEGAEAFF
TRBV10-3	NA	many	TRBJ2-7	TGTGCCACCAAGGAGGCCCCTTACATGAACGAGCAGTACTTC	CATKEAPYMNEQYF
TRBV20-1	TRBD2	many	TRBJ2-1	TGCAGTGCTCCCCAGCGGGACCGGGACGGAGGGAATGAGCAGTTCTTC	CSAPQRDRDGGNEQFF
TRBV2	TRBD1	many	TRBJ1-5	TGTGCCAGCAGTTGGGACAGGAGGACCCCCCAGCATTTT	CASSWDRRTPQHF
TRBV7-6	NA	many	TRBJ2-5	TGTGCCAGCAGCTCCCGACTGGAAGAGACCCAGTACTTC	CASSSRLEETQYF
TRBV19	NA	few	TRBJ2-1	TGTGCCAGTAGTATGCGGCAGGGTTTGCATGAGCAGTTCTTC	CASSMRQGLHEQFF
TRBV19	NA	NA	TRBJ2-2	TGTGCCAGTAGTATAAGCCCATACAACACCGGGGAGCTGTTTTTT	CASSISPYNTGELFF
TRBV11-2	NA	few	TRBJ1-2	TGTGCCAGCAGCTATATGACAGGTGGATACAACTATGGCTACACCTTC	CASSYMTGGYNYGYTF
TRBV20-1	TRBD2	NA	TRBJ2-3	TGCAGTGCGGTCAATAGCGGGAGAGGGACAGATACGCAGTATTTT	CSAVNSGRGTDTQYF
TRBV3-1	NA	NA	TRBJ1-2	TGTGCCAGCAGCCAAGTGAACTATGGCTACACCTTC	CASSQVNYGYTF
TRBV5-1	NA	few	TRBJ2-5	TGCGCCAGCAGCTTAGGAGGGCATCAAGAGACCCAGTACTTC	CASSLGGHQETQYF
TRBV20-1	NA	NA	TRBJ2-1	TGCAGTGCTAGACCTCCGTCCGGGACCGAGGTCGGTGAGCAGTTCTTC	CSARPPSGTEVGEQFF
TRBV4-2	TRBD2	NA	TRBJ2-3	TGTGCCAGCAGCCCTTTAGCGGGGGGTCCAGATACGCAGTATTTT	CASSPLAGGPDTQYF
TRBV7-2	NA	many	TRBJ2-7	TGTGCCAGCAGCTTAGGCCGGACGGAGCAGTACTTC	CASSLGRTEQYF
TRBV18	NA	NA	TRBJ2-1	TGTGCCAGCTCACCACATGGTCCAGTCACAGGACAGAAGTACAATGAGCAGTTCTTC	CASSPHGPVTGQKYNEQFF
TRBV12-3/TRBV12-4	NA	few	TRBJ1-3	TGTGCCAGCAGTTTTGACAGCACCGGGAAACTCACCATATATTTT	CASSFDSTGKLTIYF
TRBV6-6	NA	few	TRBJ2-7	TGTGCCAGCAGCAGGGAAGGGGGACACCTCTCCTACGAGCAGTACTTC	CASSREGGHLSYEQYF
TRBV9	NA	few	TRBJ1-2	TGTGCCAGCAGCGGGGGACCGACCTCCTATGGCTACACCTTC	CASSGGPTSYGYTF
TRBV7-2	NA	many	TRBJ1-1	TGTGCCAGCAGCCCGCAACAGATAAACACTGAAGCTTTCTTT	CASSPQQINTEAFF
TRBV5-4	TRBD1	NA	TRBJ1-4	TGTGCCAGCAGCGTACGGGACAGCCCTCCGGAAAAACTGTTTTTT	CASSVRDSPPEKLFF
TRBV12-3/TRBV12-4	NA	few	TRBJ1-5	TGTGCCAGCAGCCGGACAGTCCACCGGAGTCCCCAGCATTTT	CASSRTVHRSPQHF
TRBV24-1	NA	once	TRBJ2-3	TGTGCCACCAGTGAGCCCGGACAGCGCACAGATACGCAGTATTTT	CATSEPGQRTDTQYF
TRBV28	NA	many	TRBJ1-5	TGTGCCAGCAGTTTAAGGGACCATAGCAATCAGCCCCAGCATTTT	CASSLRDHSNQPQHF
TRBV19	NA	NA	TRBJ1-1	TGTGCCAGTAGTACCCGACGTACGGGGAAGGGTGAAGCTTTCTTT	CASSTRRTGKGEAFF
TRBV20-1	TRBD2	NA	TRBJ2-1	TGCAGTGCTAGAGATCATGGTAGCGGGATGTATGAGCAGTTCTTC	CSARDHGSGMYEQFF
TRBV7-6	TRBD2	few	TRBJ2-1	TGTGCCAGCAGCTTGGGGGGACTAGCGGGAGCCCCCTACAATGAGCAGTTCTTC	CASSLGGLAGAPYNEQFF
TRBV2	TRBD1	few	TRBJ1-5	TGTGCCAGCAGGAAATCCAGAGGGACAGGGGGCCCCAATCAGCCCCAGCATTTT	CASRKSRGTGGPNQPQHF
TRBV30	TRBD2	few	TRBJ2-3	TGTGCCTGGAGTGGGGAGGGACGGGCCCAGACGCAGTATTTT	CAWSGEGRAQTQYF
TRBV6-6	NA	NA	TRBJ1-6	TGTGCCAGCAGTTACCGAAACATTGGTAATTCACCCCTCCACTTT	CASSYRNIGNSPLHF
TRBV7-2	TRBD2	many	TRBJ2-7	TGTGCCAGCAGCTTGGCTAGCGGGGTCCCCTACGAGCAGTACTTC	CASSLASGVPYEQYF
TRBV12-3/TRBV12-4	NA	many	TRBJ1-1	TGTGCCAGCAGTTTAAGTCTAACTGAAGCTTTCTTT	CASSLSLTEAFF